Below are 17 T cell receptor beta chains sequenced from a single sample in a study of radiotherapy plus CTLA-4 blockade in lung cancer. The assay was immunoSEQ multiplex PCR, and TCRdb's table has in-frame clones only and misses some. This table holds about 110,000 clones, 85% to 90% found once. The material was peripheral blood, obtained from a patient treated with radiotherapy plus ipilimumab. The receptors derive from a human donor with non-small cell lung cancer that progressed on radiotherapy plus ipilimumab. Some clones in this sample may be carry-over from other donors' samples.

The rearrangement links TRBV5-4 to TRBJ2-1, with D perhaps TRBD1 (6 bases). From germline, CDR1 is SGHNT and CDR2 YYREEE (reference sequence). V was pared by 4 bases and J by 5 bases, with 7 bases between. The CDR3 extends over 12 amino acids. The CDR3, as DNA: TGTGCCAGCAGCCGGACAGACAATGAGCAGTTCTTC. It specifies CASSRTDNEQFF.

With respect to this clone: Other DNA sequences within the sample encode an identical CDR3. CDR3 amino acids: CASSLLDQPQHF. CDR3 DNA sequence: TGTGCCAGCAGTTTGCTGGATCAGCCCCAGCATTTT. The chain is built from TRBV28 and TRBJ1-5; D is ambiguous. The CDR3 runs to 12 residues. Trimming left V 3 bases short and J 5 bases short, with 5 bases between. The germline gives CDR1 MDHEN, CDR2 SYDVKM.

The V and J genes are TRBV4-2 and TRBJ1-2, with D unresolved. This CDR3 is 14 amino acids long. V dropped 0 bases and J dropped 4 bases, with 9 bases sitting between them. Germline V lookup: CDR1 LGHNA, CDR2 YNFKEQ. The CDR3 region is CASSQDRTFYGYTF. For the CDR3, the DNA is TGTGCCAGCAGCCAAGACCGAACATTCTATGGCTACACCTTC.

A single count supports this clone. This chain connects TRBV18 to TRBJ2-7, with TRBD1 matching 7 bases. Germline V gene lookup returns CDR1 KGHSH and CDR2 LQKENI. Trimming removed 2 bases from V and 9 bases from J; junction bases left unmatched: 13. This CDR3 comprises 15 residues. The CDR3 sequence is CASSPGINEGAGQYF. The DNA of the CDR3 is TGTGCCAGCTCACCAGGGATAAACGAGGGGGCGGGGCAGTACTTC.

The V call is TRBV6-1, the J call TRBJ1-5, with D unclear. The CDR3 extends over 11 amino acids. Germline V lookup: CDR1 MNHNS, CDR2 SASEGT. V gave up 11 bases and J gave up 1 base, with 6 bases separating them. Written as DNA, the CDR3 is TGTGCCGCGGGGAGCAATCAGCCCCAGCATTTT. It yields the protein CAAGSNQPQHF.

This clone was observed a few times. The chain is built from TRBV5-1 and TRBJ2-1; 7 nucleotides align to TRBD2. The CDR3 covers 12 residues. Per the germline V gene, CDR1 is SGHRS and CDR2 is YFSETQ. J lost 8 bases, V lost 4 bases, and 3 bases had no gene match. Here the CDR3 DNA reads TGCGCCAGCAGCCGACGGGGGGATGAGCAGTTCTTC. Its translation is CASSRRGDEQFF.

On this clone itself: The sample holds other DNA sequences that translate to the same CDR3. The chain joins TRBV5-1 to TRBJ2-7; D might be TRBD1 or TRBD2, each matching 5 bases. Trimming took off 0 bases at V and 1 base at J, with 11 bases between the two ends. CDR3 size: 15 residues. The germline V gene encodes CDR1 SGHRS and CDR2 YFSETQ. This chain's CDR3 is CASSLVHGGSYEQYF. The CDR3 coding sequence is TGCGCCAGCAGCTTGGTGCATGGGGGTTCCTACGAGCAGTACTTC.

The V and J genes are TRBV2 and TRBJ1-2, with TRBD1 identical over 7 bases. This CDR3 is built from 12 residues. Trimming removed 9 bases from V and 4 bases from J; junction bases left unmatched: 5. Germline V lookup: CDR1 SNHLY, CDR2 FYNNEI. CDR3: CASGTAGYGYTF. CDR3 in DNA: TGTGCCAGTGGGACAGCGGGCTATGGCTACACCTTC.

CDR3 nucleotides: TGTGCCAGCCTAGACAGGGGAACTGGAAACACCATATATTTT. Protein product: CASLDRGTGNTIYF. The rearrangement uses TRBV19 and TRBJ1-3, with 8 bases that match TRBD1. The V segment lost 9 bases and the J segment 2 bases; nucleotides outside the gene matches: 6. In germline, CDR1 is LNHDA, CDR2 SQIVND (reference sequence). The CDR3 is 14 amino acids. The whole variable domain, remainder taken from reference TRBV19 and TRBJ1-3, is DGGITQSPKYLFRKEGQNVTLSCEQNLNHDAMYWYRQDPGQGLRLIYYSQIVNDFQKGDIAEGYSVSREKKESFPLTVTSAQKNPTAFYLCASLDRGTGNTIYFGEGSWLTVV.

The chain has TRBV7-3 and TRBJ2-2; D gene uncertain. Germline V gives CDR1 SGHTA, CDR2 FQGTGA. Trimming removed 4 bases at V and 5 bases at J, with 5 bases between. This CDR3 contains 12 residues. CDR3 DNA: TGTGCCAGCAGCTCCAGTACCGGGGAGCTGTTTTTT. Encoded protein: CASSSSTGELFF.

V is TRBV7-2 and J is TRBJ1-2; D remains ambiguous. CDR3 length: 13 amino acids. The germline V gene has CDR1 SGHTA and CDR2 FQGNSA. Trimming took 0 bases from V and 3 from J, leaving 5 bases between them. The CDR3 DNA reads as TGTGCCAGCAGCTTAGCTCGGTACTATGGCTACACCTTC. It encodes CASSLARYYGYTF.

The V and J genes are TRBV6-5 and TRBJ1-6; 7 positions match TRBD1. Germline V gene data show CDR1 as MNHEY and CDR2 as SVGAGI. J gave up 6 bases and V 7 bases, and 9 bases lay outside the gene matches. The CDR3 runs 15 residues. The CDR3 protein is CASTLDRRINSPLHF. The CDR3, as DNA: TGTGCCAGCACCCTGGACAGGAGAATTAATTCACCCCTCCACTTT.

In DNA, the CDR3 is TGTGCCAGCAGACTAGACTATTCAGCAGATACGCAGTATTTT. Protein: CASRLDYSADTQYF. The chain employs TRBV6-6 and TRBJ2-3; D is possibly TRBD2 (5 bases). The V and J ends lost 6 bases and 4 bases respectively, with 14 bases between them. Germline V lookup: CDR1 MNHNY, CDR2 SVGAGI (reference sequence). The CDR3 length is 14 residues.

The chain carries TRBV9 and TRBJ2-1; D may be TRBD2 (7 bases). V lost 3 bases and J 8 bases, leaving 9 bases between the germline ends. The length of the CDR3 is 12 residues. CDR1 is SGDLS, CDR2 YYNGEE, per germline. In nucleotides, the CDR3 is TGTGCCAGCAGCGCGCGGGGGCATGAGCAGTTCTTC. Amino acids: CASSARGHEQFF.

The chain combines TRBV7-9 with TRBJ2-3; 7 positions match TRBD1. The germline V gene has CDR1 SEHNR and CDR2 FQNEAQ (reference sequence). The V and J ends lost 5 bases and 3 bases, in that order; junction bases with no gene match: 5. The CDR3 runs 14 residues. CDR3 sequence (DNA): TGTGCCAGCAGCGACAGGGTAGCGACAGATACGCAGTATTTT. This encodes CASSDRVATDTQYF. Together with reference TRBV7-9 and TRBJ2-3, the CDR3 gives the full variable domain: DTGVSQNPRHKITKRGQNVTFRCDPISEHNRLYWYRQTLGQGPEFLTYFQNEAQLEKSRLLSDRFSAERPKGSFSTLEIQRTEQGDSAMYLCASSDRVATDTQYFGPGTRLTVL.

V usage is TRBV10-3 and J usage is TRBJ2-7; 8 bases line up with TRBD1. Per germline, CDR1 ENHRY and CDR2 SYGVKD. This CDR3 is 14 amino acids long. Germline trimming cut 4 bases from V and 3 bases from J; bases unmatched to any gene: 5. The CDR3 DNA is TGTGCCATCAGTGTTTCCGGGACAGGCTACGAGCAGTACTTC. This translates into CAISVSGTGYEQYF.

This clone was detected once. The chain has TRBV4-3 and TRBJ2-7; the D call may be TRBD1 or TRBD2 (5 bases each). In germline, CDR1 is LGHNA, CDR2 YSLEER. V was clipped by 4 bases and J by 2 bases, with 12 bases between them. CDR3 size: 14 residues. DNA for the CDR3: TGCGCCAGCAGCCGGGGACGGGGTACCTACGAGCAGTACTTC. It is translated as CASSRGRGTYEQYF.